A single T cell receptor (beta chain) is shown here with its context. Its antigen is undetermined. The sample is drawn from a study of cytomegalovirus exposure and HLA in healthy donors. Amplification used 60 Vbeta primers and 13 Jbeta primers. Libraries were prepared by immunoSEQ multiplex PCR; TCRdb keeps only in-frame clonotypes and omits some of them. The sample contains about 90,000 clones, roughly 83% of which appear only once. Findings of the study overall: With DRB1 most and HLA-C fewest, TCR association rates differed between HLA loci in a later analysis. An Asian-associated ancestry cluster reportedly showed fewer N-insertions than the approximately 630-donor mean in a later analysis.

There are 14 residues in the CDR3. Looked up from germline, CDR1 is SGHTA and CDR2 is FQGNSA. Trimming removed 5 bases from V and 5 bases from J; junction bases left unmatched: 7. This sequence originates from a young man in good health and CMV-seronegative. Sequenced sample: PBMCs. The rearrangement joins TRBV7-2 to TRBJ1-2; 8 nucleotides agree with TRBD1. The CDR3 spells CASSTQGAMYGYTF. The CDR3, as DNA: TGTGCCAGCAGCACTCAGGGGGCGATGTATGGCTACACCTTC.